The 6 T cell receptor beta chains below were found in one sample sequenced in a study of blood T cell repertoires in COVID-19. TCRdb's table, derived via immunoSEQ multiplex PCR, lists solely in-frame clones and lacks some. The data contain roughly 85,000 clones, 60% to 85% of them seen just once; the ten biggest clones take up about a tenth. Sequencing used peripheral blood. The source of these receptors is a human donor in a cohort sampled during active COVID-19.

V usage is TRBV5-6 and J usage is TRBJ1-4; D ambiguous. There are 13 residues in the CDR3. V was trimmed by 0 bases and J by 8 bases, leaving 8 bases between them. Germline CDR1 reads SGHDT; CDR2 reads YYEEEE. For the CDR3, the DNA is TGTGCCAGCAGCTTGGGTCCGGAGGAAAAACTGTTTTTT. It codes for CASSLGPEEKLFF.

The CDR3 DNA is TGTGCCAGCACCACCCAGGACGGGACCTACGAGCAGTACTTC. Amino acids: CASTTQDGTYEQYF. This chain connects TRBV5-4 to TRBJ2-7; possibly TRBD2 for D (5 bases). Trimming took 6 bases from V and 2 from J, leaving 15 bases between them. The germline gives CDR1 SGHNT, CDR2 YYREEE (reference sequence). The CDR3 contains 14 residues.

The chain carries TRBV2 and TRBJ2-1; 11 nucleotides align to TRBD2. V lost 6 bases and J lost 8; bases outside the gene matches: 9. This CDR3 region has 15 residues. The V gene's germline CDR1 is SNHLY and CDR2 FYNNEI. CDR3 nucleotide sequence: TGTGCCAGCAGGAGACTAGCGGGACGGGGGGATGAGCAGTTCTTC. It codes for CASRRLAGRGDEQFF.

The J gene is TRBJ2-7, the V gene TRBV19; 8 positions match TRBD1. The CDR3 contains 14 residues. V shed 4 bases, J shed 2 bases, and the junction held 4 bases outside the gene matches. Germline values: CDR1 LNHDA, CDR2 SQIVND (reference sequence). The CDR3: CASSTRTGPYEQYF. CDR3 bases: TGTGCCAGTAGTACCCGGACAGGGCCCTACGAGCAGTACTTC.

The V gene is TRBV11-3, the J gene TRBJ2-2, with TRBD2 matching over 13 bases. V was clipped by 1 base and J by 11 bases; unmatched bases: 7. This CDR3 region has 16 residues. CDR1 is SGHNT and CDR2 is YENEEA in the germline V gene. The CDR3 DNA sequence: TGTGCCAGCAGCTTAGGAGGCAGGACTAGCGGGGGAGAGCTGTTTTTT. Translated, it gives CASSLGGRTSGGELFF.

This chain joins TRBV9 and TRBJ1-1; 8 bases are shared with TRBD1. Germline V lookup: CDR1 SGDLS, CDR2 YYNGEE. Trimming took 5 bases from V and 4 from J; bases not matched to a gene: 22. This CDR3 is 19 amino acids long. The CDR3 DNA reads as TGTGCCAGCAGGGCATTTCGGTGGACAGGGACCTCGGGGGGCACTGAAGCTTTCTTT. It codes for CASRAFRWTGTSGGTEAFF.